These 16 T cell receptor beta chains came from one sample sequenced in a study of technical replicates of blood from four donors. Sequencing was performed with immunoSEQ multiplex PCR; in TCRdb, only in-frame clones are kept and a portion is missing. Here the sample spans tens of thousands of clones, over 95% being singletons. The specimen sequenced was T cells isolated from PBMCs. The receptors derive from a human donor in good health.

This chain joins TRBV14 and TRBJ1-3, with 11 bases fitting TRBD1. This CDR3 spans 16 amino acids. The V and J ends lost 4 bases and 3 bases, in that order; junction bases with no gene match: 5. Germline V gene lookup returns CDR1 SGHDN and CDR2 FVKESK. CDR3: CASSRPGQGGGNTIYF. The DNA for the CDR3 is TGTGCCAGCAGCCGTCCGGGACAGGGGGGTGGAAACACCATATATTTT.

Only one count was recorded for this clone. The V gene is TRBV7-8, the J gene TRBJ1-4; D not resolved. V was trimmed by 3 bases and J by 0 bases, leaving 5 bases between them. The CDR3 sequence is 14 residues long. Germline-derived CDR1 and CDR2 are SGHVS and FQNEAQ. The CDR3 nucleotides read TGTGCCAGCAGCTTGGCAACAACTAATGAAAAACTGTTTTTT. Translated: CASSLATTNEKLFF.

The chain couples TRBV10-1 to TRBJ2-1; 12 nucleotides match TRBD2. After removal of 6 bases from V and 0 bases from J, the junction contained 6 bases not matched to a gene. The germline CDR1 and CDR2 sequences are WNHNN and SYGVQD (reference sequence). The CDR3 runs 17 residues. CDR3 sequence: CASSGLAGPSSYNEQFF. The CDR3 DNA reads TGCGCCAGCAGCGGACTAGCGGGACCAAGCTCCTACAATGAGCAGTTCTTC.

V usage is TRBV28 and J usage is TRBJ1-1; 7 bases map to TRBD1. The V gene end was trimmed by 5 bases and the J gene end by 0 bases; junction bases not matched to a gene: 6. In germline, CDR1 is MDHEN, CDR2 SYDVKM. The CDR3 is 15 amino acids. The CDR3 sequence is CASSLVQGMNTEAFF. In DNA form, the CDR3 reads TGTGCCAGCAGTCTCGTACAGGGGATGAACACTGAAGCTTTCTTT.

This sequence joins TRBV5-1 and TRBJ1-1; the D is unclear. V was cut by 3 bases and J by 4 bases, with 13 bases left in between. The CDR3 is 14 residues long. Germline CDR1 and CDR2: SGHRS and YFSETQ. The DNA for the CDR3 is TGCGCCAGCAGCTCCTCCCTAAGAATCACTGAAGCTTTCTTT. It codes for CASSSSLRITEAFF.

The chain carries TRBV4-1 and TRBJ2-1, with a tentative D call TRBD2 (5 bases). The length of the CDR3 is 15 residues. V shed 4 bases and J shed 5 bases, with 15 bases lying between them. Germline CDR1 is MGHRA and CDR2 is YSYEKL. Written as DNA, the CDR3 is TGCGCCAGCAGCCCCGGCCGGGGAGCGCACAATGAGCAGTTCTTC. It specifies CASSPGRGAHNEQFF.

The chain recombines TRBV7-9 with TRBJ2-1; D may be TRBD2 (5 bases). Trimming took off 1 base at V and 8 bases at J, with 15 bases between the two ends. In germline, CDR1 is SEHNR, CDR2 FQNEAQ (reference sequence). The CDR3 spans 15 residues. In DNA, the CDR3 is TGTGCCAGCAGCTTAGAAGATTGGCTAGCCCATGAGCAGTTCTTC. It translates to CASSLEDWLAHEQFF. Based on the CDR3 plus reference TRBV7-9 and TRBJ2-1, the full variable domain is DTGVSQNPRHKITKRGQNVTFRCDPISEHNRLYWYRQTLGQGPEFLTYFQNEAQLEKSRLLSDRFSAERPKGSFSTLEIQRTEQGDSAMYLCASSLEDWLAHEQFFGPGTRLTVL.

The chain recombines TRBV30 with TRBJ1-2; TRBD1 might be the D (5 bases). CDR1 and CDR2 (germline): GTSNPN, SVGIG (reference sequence). The CDR3 contains 13 residues. The V end was cut by 5 bases, the J end by 8 bases, with 18 bases between. The CDR3: CAWDRGEAQGYTF. The DNA for the CDR3 is TGTGCCTGGGATAGAGGGGAGGCGCAGGGCTACACCTTC.

This chain uses TRBV6-5 with TRBJ1-1, with D perhaps TRBD1 (6 bases). The CDR3 spans 16 residues. Germline V lookup: CDR1 MNHEY, CDR2 SVGAGI. Trimming removed 0 bases at V and 1 base at J, with 12 bases between. CDR3 coding DNA: TGTGCCAGCAGTTACTCTATTACACAGGGGAACACTGAAGCTTTCTTT. This gives the protein CASSYSITQGNTEAFF.

The chain recombines TRBV7-9 with TRBJ2-7, with 9 positions matching TRBD2. Germline V gene sequence: CDR1 SEHNR, CDR2 FQNEAQ (reference sequence). The CDR3 covers 14 residues. V dropped 5 bases and J dropped 6; count of bases not matched to a gene: 8. The CDR3, as DNA: TGTGCCAGCAGCCTCTTGGCGGGAGGGTTCGAGCAGTACTTC. Protein: CASSLLAGGFEQYF.

CDR3 DNA: TGTGCCAGCAGGGACATAAGCTCCTACGAGCAGTACTTC. It is translated as CASRDISSYEQYF. The J gene is TRBJ2-7, the V gene TRBV7-9; tentatively, D is TRBD1 (5 bases). Trimming left V 6 bases short and J 0 bases short, with 9 bases between. CDR1 is SEHNR and CDR2 is FQNEAQ in the germline V gene (reference sequence). This CDR3 contains 13 residues.

This chain uses TRBV7-9 with TRBJ1-1; TRBD1 is a possible D gene (5 bases). Germline V CDR1 and CDR2: SEHNR, FQNEAQ (reference sequence). V was shortened by 5 bases and J by 5 bases, with 9 bases between the two germline ends. The CDR3 extends over 12 amino acids. CDR3 protein: CASSPSGTEAFF. The CDR3 DNA follows: TGTGCCAGCAGCCCGTCAGGGACTGAAGCTTTCTTT.

This chain connects TRBV7-2 to TRBJ2-1, with 7 nucleotides matching TRBD1. There are 12 residues in the CDR3. The junction had 6 bases not matched to a gene; V was cut back by 7 bases and J by 9 bases. CDR1 is SGHTA, CDR2 FQGNSA, per germline. CDR3 residues: CASTRDSREQFF. DNA for the CDR3: TGTGCCAGCACCCGGGACAGCCGTGAGCAGTTCTTC.

The rearrangement links TRBV19 to TRBJ2-3, with a weak D call TRBD1 (7 bases). V lost 4 bases, J lost 13 bases, and 15 bases lay in between. Germline lookup yields CDR1 LNHDA and CDR2 SQIVND (reference sequence). This CDR3 is built from 12 residues. The CDR3 region is CASSTGGQREYF. CDR3 coding DNA: TGTGCCAGTAGTACAGGGGGACAGCGGGAGTATTTT.

The chain is built from TRBV18 and TRBJ1-5; 9 bases agree with TRBD1. Germline-derived CDR1 and CDR2 are KGHSH and LQKENI. V dropped 6 bases and J dropped 6; count of bases not matched to a gene: 6. The CDR3 spans 14 residues. The CDR3 nucleotides are TGTGCCAGCTCGACAGGGGGGCAGAGTCAGCCCCAGCATTTT. Amino acid sequence: CASSTGGQSQPQHF.

V gene TRBV6-1 combines with J gene TRBJ1-2, with 7 positions matching TRBD1. This CDR3 has 14 residues. J was trimmed by 4 bases and V by 4 bases; bases with no gene match: 6. Germline V gene lookup returns CDR1 MNHNS and CDR2 SASEGT. CDR3 DNA: TGTGCCAGCAGTGGAGACGGACAGGTCTATGGCTACACCTTC. Its translation: CASSGDGQVYGYTF.